This T cell receptor (beta chain) was recorded in a study of shared T cell receptors in the human thymus (dated by TCRdb to about 2021). Turning to the overall study: The study examined how self-reactive, shared T-cell receptor alpha chains are generated in the human thymus.

As encoded in the germline V gene, CDR1 is SNHLY while CDR2 is FYNNEI. The CDR3 holds 19 amino acids from the cysteine to the phenylalanine. Only CDR3 DNA is held: 57 bases, read in frame from base 1. Trimming leaves V shorter by 7 bases and J shorter by 2 bases, with the junction holding 15 bases beyond the gene matches. Library preparation used the immunoSEQ multiplex PCR assay. Sourced from immuneACCESS, this table was stored by TCRdb with only in-frame sequences that have V and J called. A share of the clones is absent; for the studies checked, an unresolved V gene accounts for under half, and the remainder has no known explanation. The sample table records hundreds of thousands of clones; approximately 90% of these occur just once. 0.0095% to 0.012% of the sample comes from the top ten. This clone was seen a single time. The antigen this receptor binds is unknown. One base away there is no much larger clone; base qualities are not given.

These records were also assigned to another study, of human thymus T cells. The second study reports: Immunologically healthy infants undergoing open corrective cardiac surgery for congenital heart defects in Finland were used as donors. The thymus tissue came from surgical resects taken out during corrective cardiac surgery. Both the thymic and the peripheral blood repertoires appeared to show biased V and J gene segment usage. The related research reported highly overlapping thymic TCR repertoires among unrelated individuals. The study used seven to nine infant thymus samples plus four related peripheral blood samples to characterize TCR alpha and beta repertoires. The infant donors were about 6 to 244 days old, and the cohort included five or six males and a couple of females. After being mechanically released from the tissue, thymocytes were kept at -70 degrees C in pellets of roughly 10-30 million cells. Genomic DNA was extracted from frozen cell pellets with a QIAsymphony instrument. The immunoSEQ multiplex PCR assay was used to amplify the TCRB and TCRAD loci from a standardized amount of quality-controlled genomic DNA. The amplicons covered the V(D)J region and were long enough to include the CDR3 and to identify the V and J genes. The commercial immunoSEQ service was used to sequence amplicons on an Illumina platform. Corrections for primer bias and sequencing errors followed previously described methods, while TCRAD and TCRB definitions were based on the IMGT database. immunoSEQ Analyzer 3.0 and VDJTools were used for repertoire analysis, which covered basic statistics, V/J segment usage, diversity estimates, rarefaction and pairwise overlap. Diversity was estimated using the Chao1, ChaoE, Efron-Thisted, Shannon and inverse Simpson indices, and was also estimated on datasets down-sampled to the size of the smallest sample. Repertoire overlap was assessed by strict matching of CDR3 nucleotide sequence, V gene and J gene, and clustering was done by Jaccard-based multidimensional scaling. On average, thymus samples gave roughly 740,000 unique TCRB clonotypes, whereas blood samples gave roughly 80,000.

The TCR originated in a boy younger than two with a congenital heart defect. Donor details come from another sample of the same person, matched by shared clones. Recombination joined TRBV2 with TRBJ2-4; the junction holds 12 bases that match TRBD1. Material for sequencing was thymocytes. Here the CDR3 is given as CASTREGQGASGPKNIQYF. The nucleotide sequence is given as TGTGCCAGCACTAGGGAGGGACAGGGGGCGTCCGGGCCCAAAAACATTCAGTACTTC. When the CDR3 is completed using the reference TRBV2 and TRBJ2-4 genes on either side, the full variable domain is EPEVTQTPSHQVTQMGQEVILRCVPISNHLYFYWYRQILGQKVEFLVSFYNNEISEKSEIFDDQFSVERPDGSNFTLKIRSTKLEDSAMYFCASTREGQGASGPKNIQYFGAGTRLSVL.